The text below deals with one T cell receptor beta chain. The record originates from a study of blood T cell repertoires in COVID-19. Study-wide background: COVID-19 samples from acute and convalescent phases originated in the United States, Italy and Spain.

In the source study's methods: From reference gene primer amplification, estimates of nucleated cell counts were derived. Measured with immunoSEQ multiplex PCR; TCRdb has only the in-frame clones, and not every one. That table furnishes V, J and clone size, whereas the DNA furnished D and trimming. Of 150,000 to 200,000 clones in the sample, approximately 92% were seen once. The CDR3 spans 16 residues. The V gene end was trimmed by 5 bases and the J gene end by 2 bases; junction bases not matched to a gene: 11. The germline V gene has CDR1 SGHAT and CDR2 FQNNGV. The sequenced sample consisted of peripheral blood. This chain uses TRBV11-2 with TRBJ1-1, with 7 bases matching TRBD1. This receptor was identified in a man aged 45 to 65 with acute or convalescent COVID-19. CDR3 nucleotide sequence: TGTGCCAGCAGCCCGAGACAGGGTAAAGTCAACACTGAAGCTTTCTTT. This encodes CASSPRQGKVNTEAFF.